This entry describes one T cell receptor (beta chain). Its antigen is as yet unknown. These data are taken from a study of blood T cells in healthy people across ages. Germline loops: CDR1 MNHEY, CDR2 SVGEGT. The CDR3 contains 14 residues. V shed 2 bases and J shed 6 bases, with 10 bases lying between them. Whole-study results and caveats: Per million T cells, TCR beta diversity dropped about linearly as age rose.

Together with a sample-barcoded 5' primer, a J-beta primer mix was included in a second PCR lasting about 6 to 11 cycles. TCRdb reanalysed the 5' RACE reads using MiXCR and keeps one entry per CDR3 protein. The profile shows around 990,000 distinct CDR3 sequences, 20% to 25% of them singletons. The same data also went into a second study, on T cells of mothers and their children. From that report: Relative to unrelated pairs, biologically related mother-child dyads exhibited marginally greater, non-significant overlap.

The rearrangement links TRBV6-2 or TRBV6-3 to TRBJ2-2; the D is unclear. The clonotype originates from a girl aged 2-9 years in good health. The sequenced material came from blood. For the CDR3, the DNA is TGTGCCAGCAGTTACGCCTTCACTTCCGGGGAGCTGTTTTTT. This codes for CASSYAFTSGELFF.